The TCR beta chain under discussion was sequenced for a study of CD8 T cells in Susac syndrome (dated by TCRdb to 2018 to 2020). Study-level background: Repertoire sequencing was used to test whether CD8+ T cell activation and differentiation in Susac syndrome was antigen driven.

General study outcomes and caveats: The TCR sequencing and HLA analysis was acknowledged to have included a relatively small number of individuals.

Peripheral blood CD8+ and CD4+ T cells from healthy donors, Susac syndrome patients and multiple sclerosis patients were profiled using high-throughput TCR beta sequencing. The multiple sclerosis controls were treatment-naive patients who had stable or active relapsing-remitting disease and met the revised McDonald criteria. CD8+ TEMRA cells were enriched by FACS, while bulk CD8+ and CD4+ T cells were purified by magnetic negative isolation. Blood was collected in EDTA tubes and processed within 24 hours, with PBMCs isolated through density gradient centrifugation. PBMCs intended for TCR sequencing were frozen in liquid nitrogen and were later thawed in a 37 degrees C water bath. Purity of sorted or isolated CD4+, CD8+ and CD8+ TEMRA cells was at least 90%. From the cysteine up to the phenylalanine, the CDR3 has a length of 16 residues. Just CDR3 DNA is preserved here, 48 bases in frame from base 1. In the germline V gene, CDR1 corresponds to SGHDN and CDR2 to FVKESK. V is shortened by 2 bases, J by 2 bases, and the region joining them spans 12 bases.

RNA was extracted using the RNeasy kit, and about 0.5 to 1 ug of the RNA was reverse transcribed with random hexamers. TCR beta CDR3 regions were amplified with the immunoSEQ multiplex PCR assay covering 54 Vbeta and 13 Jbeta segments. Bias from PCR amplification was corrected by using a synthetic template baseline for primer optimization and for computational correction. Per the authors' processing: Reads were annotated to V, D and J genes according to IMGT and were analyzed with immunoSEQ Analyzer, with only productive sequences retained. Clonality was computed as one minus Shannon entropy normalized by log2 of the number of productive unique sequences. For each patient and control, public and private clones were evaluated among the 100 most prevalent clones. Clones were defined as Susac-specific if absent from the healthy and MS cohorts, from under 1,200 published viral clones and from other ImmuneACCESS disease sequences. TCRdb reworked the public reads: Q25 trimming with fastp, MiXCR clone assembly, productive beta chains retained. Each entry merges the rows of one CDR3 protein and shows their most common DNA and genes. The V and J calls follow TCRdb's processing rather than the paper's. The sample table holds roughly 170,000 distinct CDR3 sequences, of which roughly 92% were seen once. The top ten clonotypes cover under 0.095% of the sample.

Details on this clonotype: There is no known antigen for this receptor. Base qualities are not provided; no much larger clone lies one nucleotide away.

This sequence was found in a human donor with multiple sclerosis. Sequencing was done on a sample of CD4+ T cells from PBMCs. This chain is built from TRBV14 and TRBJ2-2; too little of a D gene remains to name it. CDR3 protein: CASSQLGQKNTGELFF. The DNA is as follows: TGTGCCAGCAGCCAATTAGGGCAGAAAAACACCGGGGAGCTGTTTTTT.